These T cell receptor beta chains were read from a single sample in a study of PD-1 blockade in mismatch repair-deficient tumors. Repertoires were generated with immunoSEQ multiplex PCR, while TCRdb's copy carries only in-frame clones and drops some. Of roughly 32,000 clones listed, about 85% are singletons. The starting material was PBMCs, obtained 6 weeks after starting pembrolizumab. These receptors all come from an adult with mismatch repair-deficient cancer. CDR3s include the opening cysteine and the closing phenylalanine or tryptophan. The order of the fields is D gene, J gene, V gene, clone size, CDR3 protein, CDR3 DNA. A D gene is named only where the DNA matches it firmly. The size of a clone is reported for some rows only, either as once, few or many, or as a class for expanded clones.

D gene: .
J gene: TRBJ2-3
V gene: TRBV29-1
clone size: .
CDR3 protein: CSVERRGSFLNTQYF
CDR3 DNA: TGCAGCGTTGAACGACGCGGGTCATTTTTGAATACGCAGTATTTT

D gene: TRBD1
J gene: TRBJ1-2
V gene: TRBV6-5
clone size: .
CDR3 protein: CASSADRVGGYTF
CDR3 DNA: TGTGCCAGCAGTGCGGACAGGGTGGGAGGCTACACCTTC

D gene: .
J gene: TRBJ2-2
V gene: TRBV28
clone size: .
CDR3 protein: CASSSGGGLFRNTGELFF
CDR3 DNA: TGTGCCAGCAGTTCTGGGGGAGGTTTGTTCAGAAACACCGGGGAGCTGTTTTTT

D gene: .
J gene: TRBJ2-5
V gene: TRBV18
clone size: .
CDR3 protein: CASSHLVAGNQETQYF
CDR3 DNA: TGTGCCAGCTCACACCTAGTGGCGGGGAACCAAGAGACCCAGTACTTC

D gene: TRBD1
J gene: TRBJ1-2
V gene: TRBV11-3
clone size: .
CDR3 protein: CASSPPGQGGYGYTF
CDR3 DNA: TGTGCCAGCAGCCCCCCGGGACAGGGAGGGTATGGCTACACCTTC

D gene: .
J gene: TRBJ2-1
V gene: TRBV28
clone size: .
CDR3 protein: CASSPSNEQFF
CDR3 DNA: TGTGCCAGCAGTCCTTCGAATGAGCAGTTCTTC

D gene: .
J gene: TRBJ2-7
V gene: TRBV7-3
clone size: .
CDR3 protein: CASSFTGARGEQYF
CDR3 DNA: TGTGCCAGCAGCTTTACAGGGGCGCGGGGAGAGCAGTACTTC

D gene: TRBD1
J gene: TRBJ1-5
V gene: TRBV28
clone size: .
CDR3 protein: CASSRQGGYNQPQHF
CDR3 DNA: TGTGCCAGCAGCCGACAGGGGGGGTACAATCAGCCCCAGCATTTT

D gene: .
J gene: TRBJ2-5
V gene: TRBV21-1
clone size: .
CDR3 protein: CASSKGAGGPSETQYF
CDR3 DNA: TGTGCCAGCAGCAAAGGAGCGGGAGGGCCATCAGAGACCCAGTACTTC

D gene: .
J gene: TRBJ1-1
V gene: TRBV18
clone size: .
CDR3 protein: CASSPPGWAEAFF
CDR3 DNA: TGTGCCAGCTCACCCCCAGGTTGGGCTGAAGCTTTCTTT

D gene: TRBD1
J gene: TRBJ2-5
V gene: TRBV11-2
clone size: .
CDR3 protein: CASSHATTGSQETQYF
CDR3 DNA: TGTGCCAGCAGTCACGCCACGACAGGGAGCCAAGAGACCCAGTACTTC

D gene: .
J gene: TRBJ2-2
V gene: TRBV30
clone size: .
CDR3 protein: CAWSVQGEATGELFF
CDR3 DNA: TGTGCCTGGAGTGTACAAGGGGAAGCGACCGGGGAGCTGTTTTTT

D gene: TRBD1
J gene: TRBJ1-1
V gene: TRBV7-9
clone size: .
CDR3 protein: CASSWTGANTEAFF
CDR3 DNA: TGTGCCAGCAGCTGGACAGGGGCGAACACTGAAGCTTTCTTT

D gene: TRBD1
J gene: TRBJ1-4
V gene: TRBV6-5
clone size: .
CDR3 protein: CASSYTRQGGLFF
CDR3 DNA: TGTGCCAGCAGCTATACCAGACAGGGTGGACTGTTTTTT

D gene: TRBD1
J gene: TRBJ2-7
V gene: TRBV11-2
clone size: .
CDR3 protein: CASSKTGGFFLEQYF
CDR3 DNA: TGTGCCAGCAGCAAGACAGGGGGCTTCTTCCTCGAGCAGTACTTC

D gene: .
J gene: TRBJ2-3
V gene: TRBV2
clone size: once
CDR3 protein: CASRGSAGPGDTQYF
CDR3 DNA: TGTGCCAGCAGGGGTAGCGCGGGACCGGGAGATACGCAGTATTTT

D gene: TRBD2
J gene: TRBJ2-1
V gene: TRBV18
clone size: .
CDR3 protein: CASSPPSGRASNEQFF
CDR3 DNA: TGTGCCAGCTCACCACCTAGCGGGAGGGCCAGTAATGAGCAGTTCTTC

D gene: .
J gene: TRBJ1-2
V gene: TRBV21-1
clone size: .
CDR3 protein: CASSTDQGAQGSGYGYTF
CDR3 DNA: TGTGCCAGCAGCACCGATCAAGGGGCACAGGGGTCTGGCTATGGCTACACCTTC

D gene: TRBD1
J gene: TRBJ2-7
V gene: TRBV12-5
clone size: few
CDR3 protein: CASGSGQGASYEQYF
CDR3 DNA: TGTGCTAGTGGATCCGGACAGGGGGCCTCCTACGAGCAGTACTTC

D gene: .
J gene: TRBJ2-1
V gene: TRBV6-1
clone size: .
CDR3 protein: CASSEVSGPYNEQFF
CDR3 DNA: TGTGCCAGCAGTGAAGTGTCAGGGCCCTACAATGAGCAGTTCTTC

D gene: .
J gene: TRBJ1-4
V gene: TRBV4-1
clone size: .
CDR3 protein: CASSQESTGGIREKLFF
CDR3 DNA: TGCGCCAGCAGCCAAGAGTCGACCGGGGGTATACGTGAAAAACTGTTTTTT

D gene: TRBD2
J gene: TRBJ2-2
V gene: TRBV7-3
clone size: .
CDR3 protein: CASSVSGSITGELFF
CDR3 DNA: TGTGCCAGCAGCGTTAGCGGGAGTATCACCGGGGAGCTGTTTTTT

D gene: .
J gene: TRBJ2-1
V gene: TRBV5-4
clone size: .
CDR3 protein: CASSRTGTSNNEQFF
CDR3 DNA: TGTGCCAGCAGCCGTACAGGGACCTCAAACAATGAGCAGTTCTTC

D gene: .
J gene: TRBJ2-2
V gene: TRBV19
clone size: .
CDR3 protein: CASSGGIRNGELFF
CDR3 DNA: TGTGCCAGTAGCGGCGGGATTCGTAACGGGGAGCTGTTTTTT

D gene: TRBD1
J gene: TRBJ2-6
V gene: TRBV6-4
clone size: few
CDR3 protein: CASSDSQGAGANVLTF
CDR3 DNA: TGTGCCAGCAGTGACTCGCAGGGGGCTGGGGCCAACGTCCTGACTTTC

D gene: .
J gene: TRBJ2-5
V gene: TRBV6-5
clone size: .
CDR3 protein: CASSYSFRGLETQYF
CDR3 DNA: TGTGCCAGCAGTTACTCGTTCAGGGGATTAGAGACCCAGTACTTC

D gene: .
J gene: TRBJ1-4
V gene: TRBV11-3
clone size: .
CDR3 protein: CASSAVVATNEKLFF
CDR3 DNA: TGTGCCAGCAGCGCAGTTGTTGCAACTAATGAAAAACTGTTTTTT

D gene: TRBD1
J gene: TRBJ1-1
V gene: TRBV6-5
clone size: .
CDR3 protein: CASRPTGKPEAFF
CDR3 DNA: TGTGCCAGCAGACCGACAGGGAAACCTGAAGCTTTCTTT

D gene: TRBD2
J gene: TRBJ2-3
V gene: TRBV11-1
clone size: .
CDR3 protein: CASSHSGRLTDTQYF
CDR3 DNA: TGTGCCAGCAGCCATAGCGGGAGACTCACAGATACGCAGTATTTT

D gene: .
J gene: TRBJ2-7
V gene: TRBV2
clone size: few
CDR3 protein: CASVLRAYEQYF
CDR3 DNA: TGTGCCAGTGTCCTGAGGGCCTACGAGCAGTACTTC

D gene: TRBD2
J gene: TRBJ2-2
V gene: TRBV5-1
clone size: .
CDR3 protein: CASSFTGGTGELFF
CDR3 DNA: TGCGCCAGCAGCTTCACGGGAGGGACCGGGGAGCTGTTTTTT